Listed below are T cell receptor beta chains from one sample, sequenced in a study of OX40 agonist ivuxolimab in advanced cancers. Here immunoSEQ multiplex PCR was the method, and the copy in TCRdb shows in-frame clones only, minus some. This sample yields 71,000 or so clones, of which over 90% are seen a single time; 6.2% belongs to the top ten. The sequenced sample was CD4+ or CD8+ T cells sorted from blood, obtained in a trial of the OX40 agonist ivuxolimab. The receptors here all came from an adult with an advanced solid tumor such as melanoma, head and neck, liver or kidney cancer. The CDR3 runs from the conserved cysteine through the conserved F or W. A D gene is named only where the DNA matches it firmly. Some rows have no size entry. The others give once, few or many, or a class for an expanded clone.

>-|TRBV11-2|TRBD1|TRBJ2-3
TGTGCCAGCAGCTCGACGGACAGGGGGCAAAGAGATACGCAGTATTTT
CASSSTDRGQRDTQYF
>-|TRBV5-4|-|TRBJ2-7
TGTGCCAGCAGCTCAAAGGCAGGACAGAACGAGCAGTACTTC
CASSSKAGQNEQYF
>-|TRBV2|TRBD2|TRBJ2-3
TGTGCCAGCAGTGAATACGGGACTAGAAGCTCAGATACGCAGTATTTT
CASSEYGTRSSDTQYF
>-|TRBV2|TRBD2|TRBJ2-7
TGTGCCAGCAGGAGCCGGGACTATGCCTACGAGCAGTACTTC
CASRSRDYAYEQYF
>once|TRBV13|-|TRBJ2-7
TGTGCCAGCAGCTTAATCCGGGACGGCTTTTCCTACGAGCAGTACTTC
CASSLIRDGFSYEQYF
>-|TRBV6-1|-|TRBJ1-2
TGTGCCAGCAGCAACACGTATGGCTACACCTTC
CASSNTYGYTF
>-|TRBV5-4|-|TRBJ2-1
TGTGCCAGCAGCTCGGGTGGGGGGGAGCAGTTCTTC
CASSSGGGEQFF
>-|TRBV29-1|TRBD1|TRBJ2-1
TGCAGCGGCGAGAGGGACAGGACCTACAATGAGCAGTTCTTC
CSGERDRTYNEQFF
>-|TRBV27|-|TRBJ2-3
TGTGCCAGCAGTTTAAACCGAGATACGCAGTATTTT
CASSLNRDTQYF
>-|TRBV5-5|-|TRBJ1-4
TGTGCCAGCAGTTCAGGAACCTTAAGGGAAAAACTGTTTTTT
CASSSGTLREKLFF
>once|TRBV7-8|TRBD1|TRBJ1-3
TGTGCCAGCAGCTCTTGGGGACAGGGTAGAAAAAACACCATATATTTT
CASSSWGQGRKNTIYF
>-|TRBV4-1|-|TRBJ1-1
TGCGCCAGCAGCCAAGCGGCAGGGACAAGATCTGAAGCTTTCTTT
CASSQAAGTRSEAFF
>once|TRBV4-1|-|TRBJ2-7
TGCGCCAGCAGCCAGGAGACAAGCTCCTACGAGCAGTACTTC
CASSQETSSYEQYF
>-|TRBV6-5|TRBD1|TRBJ1-2
TGTGCCAGCAGTTTCGCAGGGGGCGGGAACTATGGCTACACCTTC
CASSFAGGGNYGYTF
>-|TRBV4-1|-|TRBJ1-5
TGCGCCAGCAGCCACCACGGTAGCAATCAGCCCCAGCATTTT
CASSHHGSNQPQHF
>-|TRBV6-5|-|TRBJ1-2
TGTGCCAGCAGTTACTCGATGACTAACTATGGCTACACCTTC
CASSYSMTNYGYTF